Listed here are 5 T cell receptor beta chains from one sample, sequenced in a study of vaccination effects on CD4 cells after COVID-19. Antigen-specific CD4+ T cells were first expanded with viral peptide pools by the ViraFEST assay and only then sequenced. The culture ran for roughly ten days before CD4+ T cells were isolated. Participants got two doses of BNT162b2 or mRNA-1273 vaccine. What these receptors recognize is not known. Only in-frame clones appear in the TCRdb table, and some are missing; sequencing was by immunoSEQ multiplex PCR. The table includes around 69,000 clones, roughly 74% detected once. The source was CD4+ T cells from PBMCs cultured with HCoV-229E spike peptides, collected after COVID-19 vaccination. These receptors all stem from a human donor who received a COVID-19 vaccine.

The chain has TRBV5-1 and TRBJ2-3, with D possibly matching TRBD2 (5 bases). This CDR3 is built from 15 residues. The V end was cut by 1 base, the J end by 4 bases, with 13 bases between. Germline assignment: CDR1 SGHRS and CDR2 YFSETQ. The CDR3 region is CASSLMGSVADTQYF. Here the CDR3 DNA reads TGCGCCAGCAGCTTGATGGGTAGCGTAGCAGATACGCAGTATTTT.

This clone has only a few counts. This chain uses TRBV5-1 with TRBJ1-1; D gene ambiguous. Germline V gives CDR1 SGHRS, CDR2 YFSETQ. V lost 0 bases to trimming and J lost 1 base, with 10 bases between them. The CDR3 spans 15 residues. Here the CDR3 DNA reads TGCGCCAGCAGCTTGGTTGGGATTGGGAACACTGAAGCTTTCTTT. Its protein is CASSLVGIGNTEAFF.

V and J are TRBV2 and TRBJ1-5; 8 nucleotides align to TRBD1. Germline-derived CDR1 and CDR2 are SNHLY and FYNNEI. V shed 2 bases, J shed 3 bases, and the junction held 3 bases outside the gene matches. The CDR3 sequence is 15 residues long. CDR3 DNA sequence: TGTGCCAGCAGTGAACGGGGACAGGACAATCAGCCCCAGCATTTT. Translation gives CASSERGQDNQPQHF.

The chain links TRBV5-1 to TRBJ2-3; 10 nucleotides align to TRBD2. Losses at the gene ends were 5 bases for V and 6 bases for J; bases not matched to a gene: 6. CDR3 length equals 14 residues. CDR1 is SGHRS and CDR2 is YFSETQ in the germline V gene. The CDR3 DNA reads TGCGCCAGCAGTCAAGCGGGGGGGAGTGATACGCAGTATTTT. Translated, it gives CASSQAGGSDTQYF. The variable domain in full, completed from reference TRBV5-1 and TRBJ2-3, reads KAGVTQTPRYLIKTRGQQVTLSCSPISGHRSVSWYQQTPGQGLQFLFEYFSETQRNKGNFPGRFSGRQFSNSRSEMNVSTLELGDSALYLCASSQAGGSDTQYFGPGTRLTVL.

The chain recombines TRBV6-5 with TRBJ1-6, with D unresolved. Trimming left V 6 bases short and J 7 bases short, with 7 bases between. The CDR3 covers 12 residues. Germline CDR1 reads MNHEY; CDR2 reads SVGAGI. The CDR3 region is CASRRSNSPLHF. Written as DNA, the CDR3 is TGTGCCAGCAGGAGATCGAATTCACCCCTCCACTTT.